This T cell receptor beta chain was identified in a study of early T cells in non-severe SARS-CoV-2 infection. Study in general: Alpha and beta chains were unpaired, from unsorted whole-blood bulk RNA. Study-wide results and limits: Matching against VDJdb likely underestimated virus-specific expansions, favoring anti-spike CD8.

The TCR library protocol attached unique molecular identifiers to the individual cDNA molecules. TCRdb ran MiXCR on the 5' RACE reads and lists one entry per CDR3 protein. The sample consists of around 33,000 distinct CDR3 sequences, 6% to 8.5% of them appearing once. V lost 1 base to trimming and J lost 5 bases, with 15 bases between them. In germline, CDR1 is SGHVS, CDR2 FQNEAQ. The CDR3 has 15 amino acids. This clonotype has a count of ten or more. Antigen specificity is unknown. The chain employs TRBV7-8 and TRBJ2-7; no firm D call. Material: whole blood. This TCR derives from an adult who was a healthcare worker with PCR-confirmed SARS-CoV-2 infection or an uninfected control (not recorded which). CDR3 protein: CASSLGTPGYDEQYF. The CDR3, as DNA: TGTGCCAGCAGCTTAGGGACCCCCGGGTACGACGAGCAGTACTTC.